There are a few counts of the clone carrying this T cell receptor (beta chain). What it binds is unknown. Isolated RNA was reverse transcribed into cDNA used as the sequencing template. Assay: immunoSEQ multiplex PCR; the TCRdb copy retains only in-frame clones and omits some. The sample yields 120,000 or so clones, around 60% seen once. This sample was included in a study of CD8+ T cells in alopecia areata. Study as a whole: Tofacitinib administration to treated patients was oral, at 5 to 10 mg twice daily.

Trimming removed 0 bases at V and 2 bases at J, with 6 bases between. Germline V lookup: CDR1 SGDLS, CDR2 YYNGEE. This CDR3 has 14 residues. Study-wide points: Among the 100 top clones, expanded CD8+ clones, like scalp clonality, were significantly decreased by tofacitinib.

The treatment was: oral pan-JAK inhibitor, 5-10 mg twice daily. Sampling of alopecia areata patients yielded lesional scalp punch biopsies as well as peripheral blood. It was from PBMCs that CD4+ and CD8+ T cells were sorted. V and J are TRBV9 and TRBJ2-1, with D unclear. The clonotype originates from a human donor with alopecia areata. This sample comprised CD4+ T cells sorted from blood, obtained at week 4, from a patient treated with tofacitinib. The CDR3 region has the DNA TGTGCCAGCAGCGTAGGTGAAGCCTACAATGAGCAGTTCTTC. Translation gives CASSVGEAYNEQFF. The variable domain in full, completed from reference TRBV9 and TRBJ2-1, reads DSGVTQTPKHLITATGQRVTLRCSPRSGDLSVYWYQQSLDQGLQFLIQYYNGEERAKGNILERFSAQQFPDLHSELNLSSLELGDSALYFCASSVGEAYNEQFFGPGTRLTVL.